This T cell receptor beta chain was recovered during a study of beta chain features in type 1 diabetes. Study-wide points: In the patient group, naive, central memory and Treg TCRB repertoires seemed more alike than in the healthy donor group.

Researchers reported sorting CD4+ naive, central memory, regulatory and stem cell-like memory cells via CD45RO/CCR7/CD25/CD127/CD95/CD27. Purities over 95% were achieved in all sorted populations. This clone was counted between two and nine times. Antigen: not known. This CDR3 region has 16 residues. Germline CDR1 and CDR2: SGHAT and FQNNGV. V lost 3 bases to trimming and J lost 0 bases, with 11 bases between them. Expressed TCRB transcripts were sequenced after all isolated RNA was converted to cDNA. Naive, central memory and regulatory T cell samples averaged around 3.3 million reads. This table comes from immunoSEQ multiplex PCR, and its TCRdb copy is limited to in-frame clones, with some not included. The sample holds under 950,000 clones, 15% to 20% seen once.

The chain combines TRBV11-2 with TRBJ2-2, with a possible D match to TRBD1 (6 bases). The sequencing sample was made of naive CD4+ T cells from blood. The clonotype was recovered from a woman between 18 and 29 years old in good health. Written as DNA, the CDR3 is TGTGCCAGCAGCTTCACAGGGTCTGCGAACACCGGGGAGCTGTTTTTT. Translating gives CASSFTGSANTGELFF.